The next 31 T cell receptor beta chains were all read from a single sample in a study of T cells expressing NK-cell markers (TCRdb year 2020). Libraries were built with 5' RACE. Sequencer: Illumina HiSeq 2000. TCRdb reprocessed the reads into one record per CDR3 protein sequence, lacking DNA. This sample's clone table shows 150,000 to 170,000 distinct CDR3 sequences. The ten most abundant clones make up about 39% of the sample. The sequenced sample consisted of blood T cells: a sorted CD56 or NKG2C T cell subset, CD4+ or CD8+ T cells, or bulk PBMC T cells (not recorded which). The receptors were sampled from a woman between 45 and 65 years old in good health. Donor details come from another sample of the same person, matched by shared clones.

The rearrangement uses TRBV6-6 and TRBJ1-2. The CDR3 contains 12 residues. CDR1 is MNHNY and CDR2 is SVGAGI in the germline V gene (reference sequence). The CDR3 here is CASSYGHNGYTF.

This chain joins TRBV12-3 or TRBV12-4 and TRBJ2-2. The CDR3 sequence is 16 residues long. The CDR3 loop is CASKSSTDSNTGELFF.

The chain carries TRBV6-6 and TRBJ2-1. This CDR3 is 11 amino acids long. CDR1 and CDR2 from the germline V gene are MNHNY and SVGAGI (reference sequence). The CDR3: CASSWTDEQFF.

The rearrangement links TRBV7-9 to TRBJ2-7; checking the TCRdb D call of TRBD2 is not possible without DNA. CDR1 is SEHNR and CDR2 is FQNEAQ in the germline V gene (reference sequence). The CDR3 contains 15 residues. The CDR3 loop reads CASSPKWQAGYEQYF.

This sequence joins TRBV27 and TRBJ1-1; TCRdb's assignment of TRBD1 cannot be checked, as there is no DNA. Germline assignment: CDR1 MNHEY and CDR2 SMNVEV (reference sequence). This CDR3 has 13 residues. The CDR3 sequence: CASSSPLNTEAFF.

The chain joins TRBV6-2 or TRBV6-3 to TRBJ2-1; TCRdb designates TRBD1, a call that cannot be tested without DNA. The CDR3 covers 13 residues. The germline V gene has CDR1 MNHEY and CDR2 SVGEGT. The CDR3 protein is CASSWGGINEQFF.

The V gene is TRBV12-3 or TRBV12-4, the J gene TRBJ1-5; the TCRdb D gene call, TRBD1, has no DNA to confirm it. CDR3 length: 14 residues. CDR3 sequence reads: CASSLGQGNQPQHF.

The rearrangement links TRBV20-1 to TRBJ1-2; the TCRdb call, TRBD1, lacks DNA for checking. The CDR3 sequence is 16 residues long. The germline V gene encodes CDR1 DFQATT and CDR2 SNEGSKA (reference sequence). This CDR3 is CSAKAPGGGDLNGYTF.

The rearrangement links TRBV27 to TRBJ2-3; no DNA is available, so the TRBD1 call from TCRdb remains unchecked. The CDR3 loop spans 16 amino acids. The germline V gene has CDR1 MNHEY and CDR2 SMNVEV (reference sequence). This CDR3 reads CASNTHRAAWSDTQYF.

This chain uses TRBV9 with TRBJ1-6; checking the TCRdb D call of TRBD1 is not possible without DNA. Looked up from germline, CDR1 is SGDLS and CDR2 is YYNGEE. CDR3 length: 14 amino acids. CDR3 amino acids: CASSAGQEDSPLHF.

This chain links TRBV5-1 with TRBJ2-1; TCRdb's D gene call, TRBD2, goes unchecked for lack of DNA. CDR3 length equals 15 residues. Germline V CDR1 and CDR2: SGHRS, YFSETQ. The CDR3 sequence is CASSLVAGAYNEQFF.

The gene calls are TRBV20-1 and TRBJ2-7; TCRdb names TRBD1, which stays unverified in the absence of DNA. The CDR3 extends over 15 amino acids. From germline, CDR1 is DFQATT and CDR2 SNEGSKA (reference sequence). The chain's CDR3 is CSARDPTGETYEQYF.

V is TRBV6-2 or TRBV6-3 and J is TRBJ2-7; the TRBD2 assignment by TCRdb is unverifiable without DNA. Germline lookup yields CDR1 MNHEY and CDR2 SVGEGT. This CDR3 comprises 17 residues. CDR3 region: CASSLMPGLAGAYEQYF.

The chain recombines TRBV7-8 with TRBJ2-3; with no DNA, the TCRdb D assignment of TRBD1 cannot be verified. CDR1 is SGHVS and CDR2 is FQNEAQ in the germline V gene. The CDR3 is made up of 13 amino acids. The CDR3 reads CASRLRGADTQYF.

CDR3 loop: CASEGGTSGVPDTQYF. This chain joins TRBV9 and TRBJ2-3; without DNA, the TCRdb call of TRBD2 cannot be checked. Per germline, CDR1 SGDLS and CDR2 YYNGEE. The CDR3 has 16 residues.

V and J are TRBV7-9 and TRBJ2-1; TCRdb calls TRBD2, which cannot be checked without DNA. CDR3 length equals 14 residues. The germline V gene has CDR1 SEHNR and CDR2 FQNEAQ (reference sequence). This CDR3 is CASRASGNYNEQFF.

V gene TRBV27 combines with J gene TRBJ2-7; checking the TCRdb D call of TRBD2 is not possible without DNA. The CDR3 sequence is 18 residues long. Germline-derived CDR1 and CDR2 are MNHEY and SMNVEV (reference sequence). The CDR3: CASSPLPGLAGVFYEQYF.

The rearrangement uses TRBV4-1 and TRBJ1-5. The V gene's germline CDR1 is MGHRA and CDR2 YSYEKL. The CDR3 sequence is 15 residues long. CDR3 loop: CASSPLAGPDQPQHF.

The V gene is TRBV27, the J gene TRBJ2-7; TCRdb reports TRBD1, a call that lacks DNA to check it against. Germline V gives CDR1 MNHEY, CDR2 SMNVEV (reference sequence). CDR3 length: 13 residues. This CDR3 is CATSMGGLDEQYF.

This chain links TRBV29-1 with TRBJ2-3. In germline, CDR1 is SQVTM, CDR2 ANQGSEA. The CDR3 totals 12 residues. The CDR3 reads CSVVQSTDTQYF.

The chain has TRBV27 and TRBJ2-5; TCRdb selects TRBD2, and the lack of DNA leaves this call unchecked. The CDR3 extends over 16 amino acids. The germline V gene encodes CDR1 MNHEY and CDR2 SMNVEV (reference sequence). CDR3: CASSLSFPLAIETQYF.

The V call is TRBV11-2, the J call TRBJ2-7; absent DNA, TCRdb's TRBD2 call cannot be checked. The germline CDR1 and CDR2 sequences are SGHAT and FQNNGV. This CDR3 spans 15 amino acids. CDR3 sequence: CASSQKQGPTYEQYF.

The rearrangement uses TRBV18 and TRBJ2-5; the TCRdb D gene call, TRBD2, has no DNA to confirm it. The CDR3 covers 12 residues. CDR1 KGHSH and CDR2 LQKENI come from the germline V gene. The CDR3 spells CASSGLVETQYF. The variable domain in full, completed from reference TRBV18 and TRBJ2-5, reads NAGVMQNPRHLVRRRGQEARLRCSPMKGHSHVYWYRQLPEEGLKFMVYLQKENIIDESGMPKERFSAEFPKEGPSILRIQQVVRGDSAAYFCASSGLVETQYFGPGTRLLVL.

The rearrangement joins TRBV14 to TRBJ2-1; with no DNA, the TCRdb D assignment of TRBD1 cannot be verified. Germline V gives CDR1 SGHDN, CDR2 FVKESK. The CDR3 covers 16 residues. CDR3 residues: CASAPLGDWGMYEQFF.

The J gene is TRBJ2-2, the V gene TRBV5-1. The CDR3 runs 14 residues. The germline gives CDR1 SGHRS, CDR2 YFSETQ. CDR3 residues: CASSWMANTGELFF.

This rearrangement joins TRBV12-5 to TRBJ2-1; TCRdb's D call, TRBD1, is unchecked because there is no DNA. This CDR3 has 15 amino acids. Germline values: CDR1 LGHNT, CDR2 FRNRAP. Here the CDR3 reads CASGFGTGSYNEQFF.

This chain joins TRBV12-3 or TRBV12-4 and TRBJ1-1; TCRdb outputs TRBD1, but without DNA this stays unchecked. The CDR3 runs 16 residues. CDR3 sequence: CASKGGQGARVDEAFF.

CDR3: CASRTLQEQFF. The J gene is TRBJ2-1, the V gene TRBV6-5; the D gene TCRdb calls, TRBD1, cannot be checked with no DNA. The CDR3 sequence is 11 residues long. Germline V gene lookup returns CDR1 MNHEY and CDR2 SVGAGI.

V is TRBV20-1 and J is TRBJ2-3; the D call of TRBD1 rests on TCRdb alone, since no DNA is present to check it. Germline V CDR1 and CDR2: DFQATT, SNEGSKA (reference sequence). This CDR3 has 15 amino acids. CDR3 protein: CSARKGRTSRDTQYF.

The chain's CDR3 is CASSLASVQETQYF. This chain uses TRBV7-8 with TRBJ2-5; without DNA, the TCRdb call of TRBD2 cannot be checked. The germline V gene encodes CDR1 SGHVS and CDR2 FQNEAQ. The CDR3 has 14 amino acids.

The genes are TRBV4-1 and TRBJ1-2; TCRdb's D gene call, TRBD1, goes unchecked for lack of DNA. The CDR3 is 13 residues long. The germline V gene encodes CDR1 MGHRA and CDR2 YSYEKL. The CDR3: CASRPQGGYGYTF.